Given below is one T cell receptor (beta chain) in context. Its antigen is unidentified. This record comes from a study of T cells and Merkel cell carcinoma outcomes. The CDR3 runs 14 residues. Trimming took 3 bases from V and 3 from J, leaving 12 bases between them. In germline, CDR1 is MNHNS, CDR2 SASEGT. Study-wide results and caveats: Reportedly, T-cell repertoire with density predicts Merkel cell carcinoma outcomes.

Produced via immunoSEQ multiplex PCR; TCRdb's table is partial and in-frame only. In the table there are over 15,000 clones, 80% to 90% of which are singletons. The clonotype originates from a human donor with Merkel cell carcinoma. Sequencing was performed on tumor tissue from Merkel cell carcinoma. This chain links TRBV6-1 with TRBJ2-7, with D unresolved. The CDR3 nucleotides are TGTGCCAGCAGTGACAGGCAGACCAACTACGAGCAGTACTTC. Translating gives CASSDRQTNYEQYF.